A selection of T cell receptor beta chains follows, all from one sample in a study of T cell responses to AZD1222 COVID-19 vaccine. The protocol was immunoSEQ multiplex PCR, while the TCRdb copy is restricted to in-frame clones and leaves out a portion. The sample has around 140,000 clones, 90% seen once; the top ten hold approximately 1.6%. The sample here was peripheral blood, taken on day 0 of AZD1222 vaccination. These receptors came from an adult in good health. CDR3s include the opening cysteine and the closing phenylalanine or tryptophan.

J gene,V gene,CDR3 protein
TRBJ2-7,TRBV5-1,CASTAQSSYEQYF
TRBJ2-7,TRBV28,CATVESGRDTYEQYF
TRBJ2-3,TRBV4-3,CASSQPGQDLQYF
TRBJ1-2,TRBV4-1,CASSQGTDWSIIYGYTF
TRBJ2-7,TRBV5-6,CASSLLGTGVEQYF
TRBJ1-5,TRBV6-1,CASSDFLGYSNQPQHF
TRBJ1-2,TRBV7-2,CASSLESKRGYTF
TRBJ1-3,TRBV5-1,CASSLAKGHSGNTIYF
TRBJ2-2,TRBV18,CASSLRGQDTGELFF
TRBJ2-1,TRBV11-3,CASSASARRGDEQFF
TRBJ2-7,TRBV18,CASSPRYEQYF
TRBJ1-1,TRBV7-3,CASSLSVNTEAFF
TRBJ1-2,TRBV6-2/TRBV6-3,CASSYEGLGYTF
TRBJ1-2,TRBV5-1,CASSLTGEINYGYTF